This is a list of T cell receptor beta chains from one sample in a study of technical replicates of blood from several donors. This table comes from immunoSEQ multiplex PCR, and its TCRdb copy is limited to in-frame clones, with some not included. The data show roughly 60,000 clones, more than 85% seen once. The sequencing sample was made of PBMCs. The origin of the receptors is a human donor in good health. Some clones in this sample may be carry-over from other donors' samples. The CDR3 runs from the conserved cysteine through the conserved F or W. Each record gives: V gene, clone size, CDR3 length, D gene, J gene, CDR3 protein, CDR3 DNA. The D gene is left open where the match is weak. Size values are once, few and many counts, or a class for expanded clones, and some rows have none.

V: TRBV10-3; size: NA; length: 15; D: TRBD1; J: TRBJ2-7; CDR3: CAISESGTGLYEQYF; DNA: TGTGCCATCAGTGAGTCGGGGACAGGGTTATACGAGCAGTACTTC
V: TRBV4-2; size: NA; length: 14; D: TRBD1; J: TRBJ2-7; CDR3: CASSRGTGPYEQYF; DNA: TGTGCCAGCAGCCGAGGGACAGGACCCTACGAGCAGTACTTC
V: TRBV5-1; size: few; length: 14; D: NA; J: TRBJ1-1; CDR3: CASSQAGGYTEAFF; DNA: TGCGCCAGCAGCCAAGCGGGGGGATACACTGAAGCTTTCTTT
V: TRBV2; size: NA; length: 13; D: NA; J: TRBJ1-5; CDR3: CASSDWVEQPQHF; DNA: TGTGCCAGCAGTGATTGGGTGGAGCAGCCCCAGCATTTT
V: TRBV30; size: NA; length: 13; D: TRBD2; J: TRBJ2-7; CDR3: CAWSTGGGYEQYF; DNA: TGTGCCTGGAGTACGGGGGGTGGCTACGAGCAGTACTTC
V: TRBV11-3; size: once; length: 14; D: NA; J: TRBJ2-1; CDR3: CASSLETTRTEQFF; DNA: TGTGCCAGCAGCTTAGAGACTACAAGAACTGAGCAGTTCTTC
V: TRBV7-3; size: NA; length: 14; D: TRBD2; J: TRBJ2-2; CDR3: CASSKTSGTGELFF; DNA: TGTGCCAGCAGCAAAACTAGCGGCACCGGGGAGCTGTTTTTT
V: TRBV5-1; size: few; length: 15; D: NA; J: TRBJ2-1; CDR3: CASSFGRDYYNEQFF; DNA: TGCGCCAGCAGCTTTGGCCGAGACTACTACAATGAGCAGTTCTTC
V: TRBV5-1; size: NA; length: 16; D: TRBD2; J: TRBJ2-5; CDR3: CASSYDPAGGQETQYF; DNA: TGCGCCAGCAGTTACGACCCAGCGGGGGGACAAGAGACCCAGTACTTC
V: TRBV7-2; size: NA; length: 17; D: TRBD1; J: TRBJ1-6; CDR3: CASSYGQGGVYNSPLHF; DNA: TGTGCCAGCAGCTACGGACAGGGAGGGGTCTATAATTCACCCCTCCACTTT
V: TRBV19; size: NA; length: 15; D: NA; J: TRBJ2-7; CDR3: CASSPDLGVSYEQYF; DNA: TGTGCCAGTAGCCCGGATCTGGGAGTCTCCTACGAGCAGTACTTC
V: TRBV6-5; size: NA; length: 16; D: NA; J: TRBJ1-4; CDR3: CASSYSHGQGNEKLFF; DNA: TGTGCCAGCAGTTACTCCCATGGACAAGGGAATGAAAAACTGTTTTTT
V: TRBV5-5; size: NA; length: 17; D: NA; J: TRBJ1-2; CDR3: CASSSLPDRRANYGYTF; DNA: TGTGCCAGCAGCTCCCTACCCGACAGGCGAGCTAACTATGGCTACACCTTC
V: TRBV5-8; size: NA; length: 13; D: NA; J: TRBJ1-2; CDR3: CASSTDGVYGYTF; DNA: TGTGCCAGCAGCACCGACGGAGTCTATGGCTACACCTTC
V: TRBV7-9; size: NA; length: 16; D: NA; J: TRBJ2-7; CDR3: CASSDSNLGRRVEQYF; DNA: TGTGCCAGCAGCGACAGTAACCTGGGGCGGAGGGTCGAGCAGTACTTC
V: TRBV11-3; size: once; length: 15; D: TRBD2; J: TRBJ2-1; CDR3: CASSPNAGGFGEQFF; DNA: TGTGCCAGCAGCCCCAATGCGGGGGGGTTTGGTGAGCAGTTCTTC
V: TRBV29-1; size: NA; length: 16; D: TRBD2; J: TRBJ2-1; CDR3: CSVPGLAVGSYNEQFF; DNA: TGCAGCGTCCCGGGACTAGCGGTTGGCTCCTACAATGAGCAGTTCTTC
V: TRBV7-8; size: NA; length: 13; D: TRBD1; J: TRBJ1-2; CDR3: CASSKGQGGGYTF; DNA: TGTGCCAGCAGCAAGGGACAGGGGGGTGGCTACACCTTC
V: TRBV6-6; size: few; length: 11; D: NA; J: TRBJ1-2; CDR3: CASGAQRGYTF; DNA: TGTGCCAGCGGGGCTCAACGGGGCTACACCTTC
V: TRBV15; size: NA; length: 14; D: TRBD1; J: TRBJ1-2; CDR3: CATSTDRVGYGYTF; DNA: TGTGCCACCAGCACGGACAGGGTGGGCTATGGCTACACCTTC
V: TRBV30; size: NA; length: 12; D: NA; J: TRBJ2-3; CDR3: CAWTTRGHTQYF; DNA: TGTGCCTGGACTACCCGCGGCCATACGCAGTATTTT
V: TRBV5-1; size: NA; length: 18; D: TRBD1; J: TRBJ1-2; CDR3: CASSLAGRQGSLSGGYTF; DNA: TGCGCCAGCAGCTTGGCCGGCCGACAGGGGTCCCTGTCGGGTGGCTACACCTTC
V: TRBV2; size: once; length: 14; D: TRBD1; J: TRBJ2-7; CDR3: CASHRDRALGEQYF; DNA: TGTGCCAGCCACCGGGACAGGGCTTTGGGAGAGCAGTACTTC
V: TRBV4-2; size: NA; length: 15; D: TRBD2; J: TRBJ2-1; CDR3: CASSQDVRGSYEQFF; DNA: TGTGCCAGCAGCCAAGATGTTCGCGGGAGCTATGAGCAGTTCTTC
V: TRBV4-3; size: NA; length: 17; D: NA; J: TRBJ1-1; CDR3: CASSQDGGGSRNTEAFF; DNA: TGCGCCAGCAGCCAAGATGGGGGGGGCAGTCGGAACACTGAAGCTTTCTTT